These T cell receptor beta chains were read from a single sample in a study of CD8 T cells in Susac syndrome. TCRdb reprocessed the immunoSEQ multiplex PCR reads with MiXCR, giving one entry per CDR3 protein. The sample holds about 290,000 distinct CDR3 sequences, over 75% seen once. The specimen sequenced was CD8+ T cells from PBMCs. Receptor source: a human donor with multiple sclerosis. The CDR3 runs from the conserved cysteine through the conserved F or W. The D gene is left open where the match is weak. Only some rows state a clone size, as once, few, many or a class for expanded clones.

CDR3 protein,V gene,D gene,clone size,J gene
CASSWTSGGLYNEQFF,TRBV12-3/TRBV12-4,TRBD2,NA,TRBJ2-1
CASSSRFIRSYSNQPQHF,TRBV27,NA,NA,TRBJ1-5
CASSDRTTTDTQYF,TRBV12-3/TRBV12-4,NA,NA,TRBJ2-3
CSAHRGTHNEQFF,TRBV20-1,NA,NA,TRBJ2-1
CASSYSAGTVEAQHF,TRBV6-2/TRBV6-3,NA,once,TRBJ1-5
CASTSQLAGGQGEQFF,TRBV7-9,TRBD2,NA,TRBJ2-1
CSASPGTGEGGNTIYF,TRBV20-1,TRBD1,once,TRBJ1-3
CASSYSGPPYEQYF,TRBV6-2/TRBV6-3,NA,NA,TRBJ2-7
CASSYSTTDTQYF,TRBV6-5,NA,few,TRBJ2-3
CSARDWDGNYEQYF,TRBV20-1,NA,NA,TRBJ2-7
CASSESSADLYNEQFF,TRBV2,NA,NA,TRBJ2-1
CASSPRLNEQFF,TRBV6-2/TRBV6-3,NA,NA,TRBJ2-1
CASTWGSGEQETQYF,TRBV19,NA,NA,TRBJ2-5
CSARDQGITEYGYTF,TRBV20-1,NA,once,TRBJ1-2
CASSSAGQDTGELFF,TRBV21-1,NA,once,TRBJ2-2
CASSFRTLKTKNIQYF,TRBV5-6,NA,NA,TRBJ2-4
CASSLEGTPPYEQYF,TRBV5-5,NA,NA,TRBJ2-7
CASSSGHDGATNEKLFF,TRBV7-9,NA,NA,TRBJ1-4
CASSMEPGVFNSPLHF,TRBV19,NA,NA,TRBJ1-6
CASSQTNAAGELFF,TRBV14,NA,once,TRBJ2-2
CSTKLKQGAGSEAFF,TRBV20-1,NA,NA,TRBJ1-1
CASSWQRDYEQYF,TRBV27,NA,once,TRBJ2-7
CSARVTGQGTYEQYF,TRBV20-1,TRBD1,NA,TRBJ2-7
CASSWAVGNTEAFF,TRBV7-2,NA,NA,TRBJ1-1
CASSARYSSYNEQFF,TRBV13,NA,NA,TRBJ2-1
CSAADWTVSYNEQFF,TRBV20-1,NA,NA,TRBJ2-1
CSVVLQGAGNTIYF,TRBV29-1,TRBD1,NA,TRBJ1-3
CASSVLSGETDTQYF,TRBV6-1,TRBD2,NA,TRBJ2-3
CASSLQGNTGELFF,TRBV28,NA,NA,TRBJ2-2
CASSGDREANQPQHF,TRBV7-9,TRBD1,NA,TRBJ1-5
CASSPVENEKLFF,TRBV4-1,NA,few,TRBJ1-4
CASMSGGRSYNEQFF,TRBV6-6,NA,NA,TRBJ2-1
CASSFPRDSSSTDTQYF,TRBV7-6,TRBD1,NA,TRBJ2-3
CASSKGGVYNEQFF,TRBV19,NA,NA,TRBJ2-1
CSVVPGGVGEQYF,TRBV29-1,TRBD2,NA,TRBJ2-7
CASSISVNSYNEQFF,TRBV5-8,NA,NA,TRBJ2-1
CSVDPGVQETQYF,TRBV29-1,NA,NA,TRBJ2-5
CASSIGPTDTQYF,TRBV21-1,NA,NA,TRBJ2-3
CAVWDGRGELSSGNTIYF,TRBV7-9,NA,NA,TRBJ1-3
CASDGPSGNTIYF,TRBV30,NA,NA,TRBJ1-3
CASSLDLLGKTQYF,TRBV7-9,NA,NA,TRBJ2-5
CSVEFPGRYEQYF,TRBV29-1,NA,NA,TRBJ2-7
CASSLVGYEQFF,TRBV5-5,NA,NA,TRBJ2-1
CASSRLANEQFF,TRBV5-6,TRBD2,once,TRBJ2-1
CASSDWGSDTQYF,TRBV2,NA,NA,TRBJ2-3
CASSLGQIYNEQFF,TRBV7-2,NA,NA,TRBJ2-1